These 26 T cell receptor beta chains were all obtained from the same sample, sequenced in a study of blood T cells in healthy people across ages. A J-beta primer mix and a sample-barcoded 5' primer were used in a second PCR of about 7 to 12 cycles. TCRdb called the 5' RACE reads again in MiXCR, with one record for every CDR3 protein. The sample shows about 1.6 million distinct CDR3 sequences, 34% of them seen only once. Sequenced sample: blood. The receptors originated from a woman between 25 and 40 years old in good health.

This clonotype was counted only a few times. The V call is TRBV9, the J call TRBJ2-3; a possible D gene is TRBD2 (6 bases). In germline, CDR1 is SGDLS, CDR2 YYNGEE. The CDR3 is 17 residues long. Deletions cut 0 bases from V and 6 bases from J, with 20 bases between. The CDR3 here is CASSVGASSWDWDTQYF. In nucleotides, the CDR3 is TGTGCCAGCAGCGTAGGAGCTTCAAGCTGGGACTGGGATACGCAGTATTTT.

This chain links TRBV19 with TRBJ2-2; TRBD1 might be the D (5 bases). Deletions cut 6 bases from V and 6 bases from J, with 20 bases between. The V gene's germline CDR1 is LNHDA and CDR2 SQIVND (reference sequence). CDR3 length: 16 residues. The CDR3 here is CASRDKIMSSAGELFF. CDR3 nucleotide sequence: TGTGCCAGTAGGGACAAAATAATGTCAAGCGCCGGGGAGCTGTTTTTT. The variable domain in full, with the rest retrieved from reference TRBV19 and TRBJ2-2, is DGGITQSPKYLFRKEGQNVTLSCEQNLNHDAMYWYRQDPGQGLRLIYYSQIVNDFQKGDIAEGYSVSREKKESFPLTVTSAQKNPTAFYLCASRDKIMSSAGELFFGEGSRLTVL.

The V and J genes are TRBV7-9 and TRBJ1-1; D is unclear. The V gene lost 4 bases and the J gene lost 0 bases, with 6 bases spanning the gap. CDR1 and CDR2 (germline): SEHNR, FQNEAQ (reference sequence). The CDR3 loop spans 13 amino acids. As DNA, the CDR3 is TGTGCCAGCAGCTCCTCCATGAACACTGAAGCTTTCTTT. It specifies CASSSSMNTEAFF.

This clonotype was recorded a few times. This CDR3 is CASRDARAVSYEQYF. For the CDR3, the DNA is TGTGCCAGCAGGGACGCGAGGGCAGTCTCCTACGAGCAGTACTTC. The gene calls are TRBV6-5 and TRBJ2-7; possible D gene TRBD2, 5 bases. The CDR3 sequence is 15 residues long. V dropped 6 bases and J dropped 0 bases, with 15 bases sitting between them. The germline V gene encodes CDR1 MNHEY and CDR2 SVGAGI.

The V and J genes are TRBV5-1 and TRBJ2-2; 7 positions match TRBD1. J gave up 5 bases and V 0 bases, and 4 bases lay outside the gene matches. The germline V gene encodes CDR1 SGHRS and CDR2 YFSETQ. The CDR3 runs to 15 residues. Here the CDR3 DNA reads TGCGCCAGCAGCTTGGAAACAGGGGAAACCGGGGAGCTGTTTTTT. As protein: CASSLETGETGELFF.

CDR3 loop: CASGSAGSYNEQFF. CDR3 bases: TGTGCCAGCGGATCAGCGGGATCCTACAATGAGCAGTTCTTC. The rearrangement joins TRBV7-2 to TRBJ2-1, with 7 bases fitting TRBD2. Losses at the gene ends were 8 bases for V and 1 base for J; bases not matched to a gene: 5. This CDR3 spans 14 amino acids. CDR1 is SGHTA and CDR2 is FQGNSA in the germline V gene.

This chain links TRBV5-1 with TRBJ2-7, with TRBD2 matching over 11 bases. The V segment lost 0 bases and the J segment 3 bases; nucleotides outside the gene matches: 8. Germline CDR1 SGHRS, CDR2 YFSETQ. The CDR3 has 17 residues. The CDR3 DNA reads TGCGCCAGCAGCTTGGTGCTAGCGGGGGGATCTCGCTACGAGCAGTACTTC. Protein product: CASSLVLAGGSRYEQYF.

This clonotype showed up just a few times. The chain combines TRBV6-1 with TRBJ1-5, with no clear D. Per germline, CDR1 MNHNS and CDR2 SASEGT. V shed 5 bases and J shed 1 base, with 24 bases lying between them. The CDR3 spans 19 residues. CDR3 region: CASSPDPHGEQGSNQPQHF. For the CDR3, the DNA is TGTGCCAGCAGTCCGGACCCACACGGGGAACAAGGGAGCAATCAGCCCCAGCATTTT.

V and J are TRBV9 and TRBJ2-2, with a possible D match to TRBD1 (8 bases). Germline V lookup: CDR1 SGDLS, CDR2 YYNGEE. V gave up 2 bases and J gave up 6 bases, with 14 bases separating them. The CDR3 has 15 amino acids. This CDR3 reads CASSVHRGGAGELFF. The CDR3 DNA is TGTGCCAGCAGCGTGCACAGGGGGGGGGCCGGGGAGCTGTTTTTT.

This clonotype was detected only a few times. This chain uses TRBV12-3 or TRBV12-4 with TRBJ2-1; 10 nucleotides line up with TRBD2. The ends lost 7 bases at V and 4 bases at J; junction bases unmatched: 7. This CDR3 has 15 amino acids. The CDR3 sequence: CASTLGTSEYNEQFF. As DNA, the CDR3 is TGTGCCAGCACCTTGGGGACTAGCGAATACAATGAGCAGTTCTTC.

This clonotype turned up a few times. The genes are TRBV20-1 and TRBJ2-3; D unclear. V was trimmed by 6 bases and J by 4 bases, leaving 11 bases between them. Germline V lookup: CDR1 DFQATT, CDR2 SNEGSKA (reference sequence). The CDR3 spans 12 residues. CDR3 bases: TGCAGTGCAGCCAGTGGGGCAGATACGCAGTATTTT. Translated: CSAASGADTQYF.

The V and J genes are TRBV15 and TRBJ2-1; D gene uncertain. V lost 0 bases and J lost 5, with 8 bases in between. The CDR3 loop spans 14 amino acids. Looked up from germline, CDR1 is LNHNV and CDR2 is YYDKDF (reference sequence). CDR3 residues: CATSRDGPHNEQFF. As DNA, the CDR3 is TGTGCCACCAGCAGAGACGGGCCCCACAATGAGCAGTTCTTC.

This chain uses TRBV20-1 with TRBJ2-1; D ambiguous. The germline V gene has CDR1 DFQATT and CDR2 SNEGSKA (reference sequence). V lost 5 bases and J lost 6, with 11 bases in between. This CDR3 is built from 12 residues. The CDR3 coding sequence is TGCAGTGCTCTGAAGATTGCCAATGAGCAGTTCTTC. Translating it yields CSALKIANEQFF.

This clonotype was picked up many times. This chain links TRBV7-2 with TRBJ1-2; 7 bases are shared with TRBD1. The CDR3 runs 14 residues. Germline lookup yields CDR1 SGHTA and CDR2 FQGNSA. V shed 4 bases and J 2 bases; nucleotides not matched to a gene: 4. The CDR3 DNA follows: TGTGCCAGCAGCTACACACAGGGGAACTATGGCTACACCTTC. Amino acid sequence: CASSYTQGNYGYTF.

The rearrangement uses TRBV6-5 and TRBJ1-5; D unclear. The CDR3 has 14 amino acids. Trimming shortened V by 6 bases and J by 2 bases, and 11 bases separated the two germline ends. Germline V gives CDR1 MNHEY, CDR2 SVGAGI. In nucleotides, the CDR3 is TGTGCCAGCAGGGGCAGTCGAGGCAATCAGCCCCAGCATTTT. It is translated as CASRGSRGNQPQHF.

The chain carries TRBV7-9 and TRBJ2-5; no reliable D call. The CDR3 extends over 16 amino acids. V lost 1 base, J lost 7 bases, and 19 bases lay in between. CDR1 SEHNR and CDR2 FQNEAQ come from the germline V gene (reference sequence). CDR3 amino acids: CASSLDGPRTIGTQYF. The CDR3 coding sequence is TGTGCCAGCAGCTTAGATGGACCCCGGACGATAGGGACCCAGTACTTC.

This clonotype was seen only a few times. The chain couples TRBV6-1 to TRBJ2-5, with 10 bases identical to TRBD2. The CDR3 runs 16 residues. Germline loops: CDR1 MNHNS, CDR2 SASEGT. Losses at the gene ends were 2 bases for V and 5 bases for J; bases not matched to a gene: 8. CDR3 sequence reads: CASSESEAGGPETQYF. The DNA for the CDR3 is TGTGCCAGCAGTGAAAGCGAAGCGGGAGGGCCGGAGACCCAGTACTTC.

The table lists this clonotype with a few counts. The rearrangement uses TRBV7-2 and TRBJ2-7; 9 bases line up with TRBD1. There are 14 residues in the CDR3. Germline V gene data show CDR1 as SGHTA and CDR2 as FQGNSA. Losses at the gene ends were 4 bases for V and 4 bases for J; bases not matched to a gene: 5. CDR3 bases: TGTGCCAGCAGCTCCCCGGACAGGGGTTACGAGCAGTACTTC. Amino acids: CASSSPDRGYEQYF. The complete variable domain, with remaining parts taken from reference TRBV7-2 and TRBJ2-7, reads GAGVSQSPSNKVTEKGKDVELRCDPISGHTALYWYRQSLGQGLEFLIYFQGNSAPDKSGLPSDRFSAERTGGSVSTLTIQRTQQEDSAVYLCASSSPDRGYEQYFGPGTRLTVT.

This clonotype was seen only a few times. The chain combines TRBV12-3 or TRBV12-4 with TRBJ2-3; no reliable D call. V lost 5 bases and J lost 11, with 23 bases in between. The CDR3 covers 15 residues. Written as DNA, the CDR3 is TGTGCCAGCAGTGCCTCCGGACCCATCCCCCACGGGCAGTATTTT. Translation gives CASSASGPIPHGQYF.

This clonotype was detected once. The gene calls are TRBV6-5 and TRBJ1-2, with D possibly TRBD1 on 6 matching bases. The CDR3 is 14 amino acids. The germline V gene has CDR1 MNHEY and CDR2 SVGAGI. Trimming took 1 base from V and 9 from J, leaving 15 bases between them. The CDR3 coding sequence is TGTGCCAGCAGTTACTTGCGGCAGGGGCCCAGCTACACCTTC. It yields the protein CASSYLRQGPSYTF.

This clonotype was observed a single time. A much larger clone differs from this one at a single base, so this may be a read error. This chain joins TRBV27 and TRBJ1-5; D unresolved. From germline, CDR1 is MNHEY and CDR2 SMNVEV (reference sequence). The CDR3 extends over 17 amino acids. CDR3 protein: CVSSLWASADGNQPQHF. The CDR3 DNA reads as TGTGTCAGCAGTTTATGGGCGAGTGCGGATGGCAATCAGCCCCAGCATTTT.

This clonotype has ten or more counts. The V call is TRBV4-2, the J call TRBJ2-6, with D unclear. This CDR3 has 15 residues. Germline CDR1 and CDR2: LGHNA and YNFKEQ. The ends were cut back, 6 bases at V and 4 bases at J, with 13 bases in the middle. CDR3 amino acids: CASRVERSGANVLTF. CDR3 bases: TGTGCCAGCAGAGTTGAGAGGTCCGGGGCCAACGTCCTGACTTTC.

The chain links TRBV20-1 to TRBJ2-5, with D tentatively TRBD2 (5 bases). CDR1 is DFQATT, CDR2 SNEGSKA, per germline (reference sequence). This CDR3 spans 18 amino acids. The CDR3 region is CSAFTIGDQTGTQETQYF. CDR3 nucleotide sequence: TGCAGCGCTTTCACGATCGGGGATCAAACTGGAACTCAAGAGACCCAGTACTTC.

V usage is TRBV5-5 and J usage is TRBJ2-3; 15 bases fit TRBD2. Germline loops: CDR1 SGHKS, CDR2 YYEKEE (reference sequence). The CDR3 totals 17 residues. V trimming: 4 bases; J trimming: 5 bases; junction bases outside the gene matches: 8. In DNA form, the CDR3 reads TGTGCCAGCAGCCAAGGACTAGCGGGAGGGCCGGTAGATACGCAGTATTTT. Protein: CASSQGLAGGPVDTQYF.

This clonotype has a handful of counts. V usage is TRBV7-9 and J usage is TRBJ1-2; D is undetermined. The CDR3 is made up of 15 amino acids. V lost 3 bases and J lost 3, with 14 bases in between. The germline gives CDR1 SEHNR, CDR2 FQNEAQ (reference sequence). DNA of the CDR3: TGTGCCAGCAGCTTCTACGCGGGCGCTTACTATGGCTACACCTTC. Translating it yields CASSFYAGAYYGYTF.

There are a few counts of this clonotype. This sequence joins TRBV28 and TRBJ2-7; 9 nucleotides match TRBD1. After removal of 9 bases from V and 3 bases from J, the junction contained 9 bases not matched to a gene. The CDR3 is 14 amino acids. Looked up from germline, CDR1 is MDHEN and CDR2 is SYDVKM. The CDR3 DNA sequence: TGTGCCAGACCTTGCCGGGACAGGGACTACGAGCAGTACTTC. Residues: CARPCRDRDYEQYF.